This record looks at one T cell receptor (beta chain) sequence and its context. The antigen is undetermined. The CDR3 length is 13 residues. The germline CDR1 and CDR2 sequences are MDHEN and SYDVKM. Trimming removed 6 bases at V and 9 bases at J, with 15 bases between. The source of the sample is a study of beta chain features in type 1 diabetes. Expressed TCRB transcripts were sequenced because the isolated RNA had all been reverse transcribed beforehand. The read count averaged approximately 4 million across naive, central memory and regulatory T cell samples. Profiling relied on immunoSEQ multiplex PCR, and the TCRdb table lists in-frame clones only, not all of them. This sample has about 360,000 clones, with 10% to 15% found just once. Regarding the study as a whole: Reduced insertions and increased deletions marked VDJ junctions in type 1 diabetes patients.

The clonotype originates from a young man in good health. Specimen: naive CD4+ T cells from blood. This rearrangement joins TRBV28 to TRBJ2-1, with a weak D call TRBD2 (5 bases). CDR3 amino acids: CASSSYQRLEQFF. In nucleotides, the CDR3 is TGTGCCAGCAGCTCATACCAGCGGCTTGAGCAGTTCTTC.